The 2 T cell receptor beta chains presented below share a single source sample, sequenced in a study of blood T cell repertoires in COVID-19 (dated by TCRdb to the early 2020s). Library preparation was by the immunoSEQ multiplex PCR assay. TCRdb retrieved this table from immuneACCESS and kept in-frame rearrangements only. Not all clones are present; in checked studies, unresolved V genes account for under half, and no reason is known for the remainder. This sample has about 160,000 clones in its table, and approximately 86% of those were observed once. Jointly, the top ten make up around 7% of the sample. Sequencing input: peripheral blood. The receptors stem from a woman aged 40 to 55 with COVID-19, enrolled during active disease.

The V and J genes are TRBV2 and TRBJ1-2; a weak D match, TRBD1 (6 bases). CDR3 length: 12 amino acids. The germline gives CDR1 SNHLY, CDR2 FYNNEI. Trimming pared 7 bases from V and 4 bases from J, leaving 10 bases between. CDR3 coding DNA: TGTGCCAGCATAGGGACACCCTATGGCTACACCTTC. Amino acid sequence: CASIGTPYGYTF.

The V call is TRBV21-1, the J call TRBJ1-4. TRBV21-1 constitutes a pseudogene. The CDR3 length is 15 residues. Here the CDR3 reads CASSARGGIGEKLFF. Written as DNA, the CDR3 is TGTGCCAGCAGCGCCCGGGGGGGAATTGGCGAAAAACTGTTTTTT.